This entry lists 5 T cell receptor beta chains sequenced from one sample in a study of beta chain features in type 1 diabetes. Whole-study results and caveats: Researchers report that Type 1 diabetes patients had moderately but significantly shorter TCRB CDR3s across all four CD4+ subsets.

No cognate antigen is known for these TCRs. TCRB transcripts that were expressed got sequenced, as all of the isolated RNA had been reverse transcribed. Assay: immunoSEQ multiplex PCR; the TCRdb copy retains only in-frame clones and omits some. The sample gives about 170,000 clones, approximately 8% of which show up once; roughly 0.5% is in the top ten. Sequences were obtained from central memory CD4+ T cells from blood. Source of these receptors: a young man with type 1 diabetes.

V and J are TRBV18 and TRBJ1-1; D is ambiguous. The CDR3 is 14 residues long. V was trimmed by 5 bases and J by 0 bases, leaving 10 bases between them. The germline CDR1 and CDR2 sequences are KGHSH and LQKENI. The DNA of the CDR3 is TGTGCCAGCTCAATGACACAGTTGAACACTGAAGCTTTCTTT. This translates into CASSMTQLNTEAFF.

This rearrangement joins TRBV10-2 to TRBJ1-1; possible D gene TRBD1, 6 bases. Trimming shortened V by 6 bases and J by 3 bases, and 14 bases separated the two germline ends. This CDR3 contains 14 residues. Germline V CDR1 and CDR2: WSHSY, SAAADI. CDR3 DNA: TGCGCCAGCAGCGCTTCGGGGGGCGACACTGAAGCTTTCTTT. Translation: CASSASGGDTEAFF.

The sample holds many counts of this clone. V usage is TRBV30 and J usage is TRBJ1-6, with D perhaps TRBD1 (6 bases). The CDR3 is 11 residues long. V was trimmed by 4 bases and J by 13 bases, leaving 11 bases between them. Looked up from germline, CDR1 is GTSNPN and CDR2 is SVGIG (reference sequence). CDR3 region: CAWNLGGPLHF. CDR3 bases: TGTGCCTGGAACTTAGGGGGTCCCCTCCACTTT.

The table lists this clone with many counts. V and J are TRBV11-2 and TRBJ2-1; TRBD2 matches 7 bases. Germline V gives CDR1 SGHAT, CDR2 FQNNGV. This CDR3 is built from 19 residues. Losses at the gene ends were 5 bases for V and 6 bases for J; bases not matched to a gene: 22. The CDR3 DNA follows: TGTGCCAGCAGCGCGGTTCAGTTTGGCGGCGGGAGAAGGGCCAATGAGCAGTTCTTC. Translating gives CASSAVQFGGGRRANEQFF.

A few counts support this clone. The rearrangement links TRBV2 to TRBJ2-1; D is undetermined. CDR1 is SNHLY, CDR2 FYNNEI, per germline. The V and J ends lost 8 bases and 16 bases respectively, with 21 bases between them. This CDR3 comprises 12 residues. Written as DNA, the CDR3 is TGTGCCAGCCGCGAAGTGACAACTGAAAGTTTCTTC. This gives the protein CASREVTTESFF.